This T cell receptor (beta chain) was sequenced for a study of vaccination effects on CD4 cells after COVID-19. On this clone itself: Its target is not known.

Repertoires were generated with immunoSEQ multiplex PCR, while TCRdb's copy carries only in-frame clones and drops some. The sample lists tens of thousands of clones, approximately 80% occurring once. Germline V gene lookup returns CDR1 LNHDA and CDR2 SQIVND (reference sequence). V was clipped by 6 bases and J by 1 base, with 7 bases between them. The CDR3 loop spans 13 amino acids. Viral peptide pools were used in the ViraFEST assay to expand antigen-specific CD4+ T cells, and sequencing came afterward. At the end of about 10 days of culture, CD4+ T cells were isolated. All study participants received two doses of BNT162b2 or mRNA-1273 vaccine. Half-medium exchanges with IL-2 medium took place on days 3 and 7.

The input for sequencing was CD4+ T cells from PBMCs cultured with HCoV-NL63 spike peptides, taken after COVID-19 vaccination. The chain links TRBV19 to TRBJ1-5; D may be TRBD1 (5 bases). The receptor's source is a human donor who received a COVID-19 vaccine. Some clones in this sample may be carry-over from other donors' samples. CDR3 amino acids: CASRRQSNQPQHF. The CDR3 bases are TGTGCCAGTAGAAGACAGAGCAATCAGCCCCAGCATTTT.